This note documents a single T cell receptor (beta chain) sequence. V was pared by 10 bases and J by 11 bases, with 20 bases between. CDR1 and CDR2 from the germline V gene are SNHLY and FYNNEI. The CDR3 covers 12 residues. What the recovered Cohort 3 donors had was two negative PCRs, clearance, or symptom resolution. Some clones are missing from TCRdb's copy, which holds only in-frame ones; the method was immunoSEQ multiplex PCR. The repertoire holds 250,000 or so clones, 70% to 90% seen once, with 1.9% in the top ten. This entry comes from a study of blood T cell repertoires in COVID-19. Study-wide context: Sources were T cells, B-cell-depleted T cells, or PBMCs; the material itself was cDNA or gDNA.

The receptor's source is a woman in her fifties or sixties who had recovered from COVID-19. The genes are TRBV2 and TRBJ1-1; the D gene is possibly TRBD1 (6 bases). The material sequenced was PBMCs or T cells enriched from blood (not recorded which). This CDR3 reads CATTIDAGVAFF. In DNA, the CDR3 is TGTGCCACCACCATCGATGCAGGGGTGGCTTTCTTT.